A single sample is the source of the 27 T cell receptor beta chains below, sequenced in a study of radiotherapy plus CTLA-4 blockade in lung cancer. Libraries were prepared by immunoSEQ multiplex PCR; TCRdb keeps only in-frame clonotypes and omits some of them. The sample records roughly 48,000 clones, about 81% being singletons. The specimen was peripheral blood, collected from a patient treated with radiotherapy plus ipilimumab. These receptors originate from a human donor with non-small cell lung cancer who had stable disease on radiotherapy plus ipilimumab.

This clone was seen just once. The chain combines TRBV27 with TRBJ2-5; 13 nucleotides align to TRBD2. The ends lost 4 bases at V and 0 bases at J; junction bases unmatched: 5. Germline lookup yields CDR1 MNHEY and CDR2 SMNVEV (reference sequence). The CDR3 length is 17 residues. The CDR3 is CASSSGLAGVYQETQYF. CDR3 nucleotides: TGTGCCAGCAGTTCAGGACTAGCGGGAGTATACCAAGAGACCCAGTACTTC.

The rearrangement uses TRBV19 and TRBJ2-7; 10 nucleotides line up with TRBD1. Germline CDR1 reads LNHDA; CDR2 reads SQIVND (reference sequence). The junction had 3 bases not matched to a gene; V was cut back by 3 bases and J by 4 bases. CDR3 size: 14 residues. The DNA of the CDR3 is TGTGCCAGTAGTATGACAGGGGGCCAATACGAGCAGTACTTC. Protein sequence: CASSMTGGQYEQYF.

This clone was seen only once. This chain joins TRBV7-9 and TRBJ2-7; D is uncertain. Germline values: CDR1 SEHNR, CDR2 FQNEAQ (reference sequence). CDR3 length: 13 residues. V was pared by 4 bases and J by 3 bases, with 10 bases between. For the CDR3, the DNA is TGTGCCAGCAGCTCCGAGACAAACTACGAGCAGTACTTC. Protein: CASSSETNYEQYF. Full variable domain (rest looked up from reference TRBV7-9 and TRBJ2-7): DTGVSQNPRHKITKRGQNVTFRCDPISEHNRLYWYRQTLGQGPEFLTYFQNEAQLEKSRLLSDRFSAERPKGSFSTLEIQRTEQGDSAMYLCASSSETNYEQYFGPGTRLTVT.

The rearrangement links TRBV4-1 to TRBJ1-2, with TRBD1 identical over 10 bases. Losses at the gene ends were 1 base for V and 1 base for J; bases not matched to a gene: 9. Germline values: CDR1 MGHRA, CDR2 YSYEKL. CDR3 length: 18 amino acids. The CDR3 is CASSQAFRDRGGNYGYTF. In DNA form, the CDR3 reads TGCGCCAGCAGCCAAGCTTTCCGGGACAGGGGAGGTAACTATGGCTACACCTTC.

This chain uses TRBV7-2 with TRBJ2-7, with D possibly TRBD2 on 6 matching bases. Germline CDR1 reads SGHTA; CDR2 reads FQGNSA. The V end was cut by 4 bases, the J end by 2 bases, with 12 bases between. The CDR3 spans 14 residues. The CDR3 coding sequence is TGTGCCAGCAGCTCGGGACTCTTGGCCTACGAGCAGTACTTC. It specifies CASSSGLLAYEQYF.

The chain recombines TRBV7-8 with TRBJ1-1, with 7 bases fitting TRBD1. This CDR3 is built from 17 residues. The germline CDR1 and CDR2 sequences are SGHVS and FQNEAQ. The V gene end was trimmed by 1 base and the J gene end by 0 bases; junction bases not matched to a gene: 8. CDR3 sequence reads: CASSLVRAGGVNTEAFF. The DNA for the CDR3 is TGTGCCAGCAGCTTAGTTAGGGCAGGGGGAGTGAACACTGAAGCTTTCTTT. The full variable domain, with the rest looked up from reference TRBV7-8 and TRBJ1-1, is GAGVSQSPRYKVAKRGQDVALRCDPISGHVSLFWYQQALGQGPEFLTYFQNEAQLDKSGLPSDRFFAERPEGSVSTLKIQRTQQEDSAVYLCASSLVRAGGVNTEAFFGQGTRLTVV.

The genes are TRBV6-1 and TRBJ2-2; maybe TRBD2 (6 bases). Germline lookup yields CDR1 MNHNS and CDR2 SASEGT. This CDR3 is 18 amino acids long. The ends were cut back, 2 bases at V and 6 bases at J, with 22 bases in the middle. Here the CDR3 DNA reads TGTGCCAGCAGTGAAACCTTAGGGTCGATAGGAGGGGCCGGGGAGCTGTTTTTT. Protein sequence: CASSETLGSIGGAGELFF.

V and J are TRBV19 and TRBJ2-3; 10 positions match TRBD2. This CDR3 has 18 amino acids. Trimming at V came to 5 bases and at J to 5 bases, leaving 16 bases not matched to a gene. In germline, CDR1 is LNHDA, CDR2 SQIVND (reference sequence). The CDR3 DNA sequence: TGTGCCAGTAGTTCCCCCTCACTAGCGGGGACGAGGGGAGATACGCAGTATTTT. Residues: CASSSPSLAGTRGDTQYF.

The chain employs TRBV2 and TRBJ2-1, with TRBD2 identical over 8 bases. The J segment lost 2 bases and the V segment lost 2 bases, leaving 14 bases of the junction unmatched. Germline values: CDR1 SNHLY, CDR2 FYNNEI. This CDR3 spans 19 amino acids. CDR3 coding DNA: TGTGCCAGCAGTGAATCTTGGCCTAGCGGGCCGAGGCCCTACAATGAGCAGTTCTTC. As protein: CASSESWPSGPRPYNEQFF.

The rearrangement uses TRBV19 and TRBJ1-2, with unresolved D. Trimming took 5 bases from V and 0 from J, leaving 10 bases between them. This CDR3 spans 14 amino acids. The germline gives CDR1 LNHDA, CDR2 SQIVND (reference sequence). In DNA form, the CDR3 reads TGTGCCAGTAGTGTGCACCGGGCTAACTATGGCTACACCTTC. It is translated as CASSVHRANYGYTF.

This clone showed up just once. J is TRBJ1-1 and V is TRBV15; D is unclear. The V gene lost 0 bases and the J gene lost 5 bases, with 16 bases spanning the gap. The germline V gene has CDR1 LNHNV and CDR2 YYDKDF (reference sequence). The CDR3 consists of 16 residues. The CDR3 region is CATSRDVARAWTEAFF. The DNA of the CDR3 is TGTGCCACCAGCAGAGATGTTGCGAGGGCTTGGACTGAAGCTTTCTTT.

V gene TRBV19 combines with J gene TRBJ2-5, with 9 bases lining up with TRBD2. The germline gives CDR1 LNHDA, CDR2 SQIVND (reference sequence). The junction had 10 bases not matched to a gene; V was cut back by 6 bases and J by 5 bases. CDR3 size: 15 residues. The CDR3 protein is CASRPSGTPGETQYF. Written as DNA, the CDR3 is TGTGCCAGTAGGCCTAGCGGGACCCCTGGGGAGACCCAGTACTTC.

V is TRBV19 and J is TRBJ2-1; 9 bases are shared with TRBD2. CDR1 and CDR2 (germline): LNHDA, SQIVND (reference sequence). V gave up 0 bases and J gave up 0 bases; unmatched junction bases: 6. The CDR3 runs to 18 residues. In DNA, the CDR3 is TGTGCCAGTAGTATAGATGTAGCGGGAGTCCTCTCCTACAATGAGCAGTTCTTC. Translating gives CASSIDVAGVLSYNEQFF.

This chain links TRBV9 with TRBJ2-2; no reliable D call. The CDR3 totals 12 residues. The germline CDR1 and CDR2 sequences are SGDLS and YYNGEE. Trimming removed 8 bases at V and 3 bases at J, with 8 bases between. The CDR3 loop is CASSFDTGELFF. Here the CDR3 DNA reads TGTGCCAGTTCCTTTGACACCGGGGAGCTGTTTTTT.

This chain links TRBV11-3 with TRBJ2-3, with no clear D. With 4 bases removed from V and 7 bases from J, the gap between germline ends came to 6 bases. The length of the CDR3 is 11 residues. Germline CDR1 SGHNT, CDR2 YENEEA. The CDR3 nucleotides are TGTGCCAGCAGCTCCTCCCATACGCAGTATTTT. It specifies CASSSSHTQYF.

The chain has TRBV27 and TRBJ2-7, with 9 bases fitting TRBD1. The CDR3 has 14 amino acids. Germline CDR1 MNHEY, CDR2 SMNVEV (reference sequence). V lost 6 bases, J lost 5 bases, and 8 bases stayed unmatched. For the CDR3, the DNA is TGTGCCAGCAGGTCCCGGGACAGGGCCCACGAGCAGTACTTC. Its translation: CASRSRDRAHEQYF.

The chain uses TRBV7-2 and TRBJ2-7, with D tentatively TRBD2 (7 bases). CDR1 is SGHTA, CDR2 FQGNSA, per germline. Deletions cut 0 bases from V and 6 bases from J, with 24 bases between. The CDR3 contains 18 residues. CDR3 in DNA: TGTGCCAGCAGCTTAGCCTACGACAGGATGGGGGAGGGGAGCGAGCAGTACTTC. Encoded protein: CASSLAYDRMGEGSEQYF.

The V call is TRBV7-2, the J call TRBJ2-2; 12 bases match TRBD2. This CDR3 region has 16 residues. CDR1 is SGHTA and CDR2 is FQGNSA in the germline V gene. V gave up 4 bases and J gave up 6 bases; unmatched junction bases: 6. DNA of the CDR3: TGTGCCAGCAGCTCCACTAGCGGGAGGTGGGCCGGGGAGCTGTTTTTT. Translated: CASSSTSGRWAGELFF.

The J gene is TRBJ2-7, the V gene TRBV4-3; a possible D gene is TRBD1 (6 bases). The germline gives CDR1 LGHNA, CDR2 YSLEER. The CDR3 totals 13 residues. V lost 3 bases and J lost 7, with 13 bases in between. The CDR3 nucleotides are TGCGCCAGCAGCCAGGGGAGCGACAGGGAGCAGTACTTC. This translates into CASSQGSDREQYF.

This clone was seen more than once but under ten times. The chain is built from TRBV19 and TRBJ2-6; tentatively, D is TRBD2 (5 bases). V was pared by 6 bases and J by 0 bases, with 12 bases between. The CDR3 length is 16 residues. Germline values: CDR1 LNHDA, CDR2 SQIVND (reference sequence). The CDR3 DNA reads TGTGCCAGTAGCATCGGCGGGCTCTCTGGGGCCAACGTCCTGACTTTC. Translation gives CASSIGGLSGANVLTF.

This chain connects TRBV27 to TRBJ2-5; 12 bases align to TRBD2. In germline, CDR1 is MNHEY, CDR2 SMNVEV (reference sequence). V lost 5 bases to trimming and J lost 8 bases; unmatched junction nucleotides: 6. There are 14 residues in the CDR3. CDR3 residues: CASSTLAGGATQYF. The CDR3 DNA is TGTGCCAGCAGTACACTAGCGGGAGGCGCTACCCAGTACTTC.

This clone was found once. The V and J genes are TRBV11-3 and TRBJ2-1; D possibly corresponds to TRBD2 (5 bases). CDR1 SGHNT and CDR2 YENEEA come from the germline V gene. The V end lost 5 bases, the J end lost 3 bases, and 8 bases lay between the germline ends. The length of the CDR3 is 13 residues. In DNA form, the CDR3 reads TGTGCCAGCAGCCCGGACTTCTACAATGAGCAGTTCTTC. This gives the protein CASSPDFYNEQFF.

The chain combines TRBV19 with TRBJ2-5, with TRBD2 matching over 8 bases. Losses at the gene ends were 1 base for V and 11 bases for J; bases not matched to a gene: 12. This CDR3 has 15 amino acids. CDR1 LNHDA and CDR2 SQIVND come from the germline V gene (reference sequence). As DNA, the CDR3 is TGTGCCAGTAGTATAGTATCAGGCATCGGGAGGGAGCAGTACTTC. This codes for CASSIVSGIGREQYF.

The V and J genes are TRBV7-7 and TRBJ2-1, with D possibly matching TRBD2 (5 bases). The CDR3 is 15 amino acids. CDR1 and CDR2 from the germline V gene are SSHAT and FNYEAQ (reference sequence). With 5 bases removed from V and 2 bases from J, the gap between germline ends came to 13 bases. The CDR3 DNA follows: TGTGCCAGCAGCCACCCTAGCTGGCCCTACAATGAGCAGTTCTTC. It translates to CASSHPSWPYNEQFF.

The rearrangement links TRBV7-8 to TRBJ2-1; 11 bases align to TRBD2. CDR3 length equals 15 residues. V lost 4 bases and J lost 10; bases outside the gene matches: 9. Germline V gene sequence: CDR1 SGHVS, CDR2 FQNEAQ. CDR3 protein: CASSYDSGRALEQFF. The DNA of the CDR3 is TGTGCCAGCAGCTACGATAGCGGGAGGGCCTTGGAGCAGTTCTTC.

The chain has TRBV11-1 and TRBJ2-1; 16 bases line up with TRBD2. CDR3 length equals 17 residues. Trimming took 5 bases from V and 5 from J; bases not matched to a gene: 6. Germline V gene sequence: CDR1 SGHAT, CDR2 FQDESV (reference sequence). DNA of the CDR3: TGTGCCAGCAGCGGGGGACTAGCGGGAGGGAATAACAATGAGCAGTTCTTC. This gives the protein CASSGGLAGGNNNEQFF.

The gene calls are TRBV10-3 and TRBJ1-2; 9 nucleotides line up with TRBD1. CDR3 size: 15 residues. Germline V gene lookup returns CDR1 ENHRY and CDR2 SYGVKD. The V segment lost 2 bases and the J segment 7 bases; nucleotides outside the gene matches: 8. The CDR3 sequence: CAISEPTQGAFGYTF. The DNA for the CDR3 is TGTGCCATCAGTGAGCCGACACAGGGGGCGTTTGGCTACACCTTC.